The 26 T cell receptor beta chains below come from one sample, sequenced in a study of shared clonotypes between healthy human individuals. Sequencing was performed with immunoSEQ multiplex PCR; in TCRdb, only in-frame clones are kept and a portion is missing. The sample shows about 1 million clones, more than 65% of them seen only once. The specimen was memory CD4+ T cells sorted from blood. Subset: CD45RA-negative fraction. These receptor sequences come from a man aged 18 to 30 in good health.

With respect to this clone: The same CDR3 is also encoded by other DNA sequences in this sample. V is TRBV7-2 and J is TRBJ2-7, with 10 positions matching TRBD2. This CDR3 spans 17 amino acids. Germline values: CDR1 SGHTA, CDR2 FQGNSA. Trimming at V came to 1 base and at J to 1 base, leaving 7 bases not matched to a gene. In DNA form, the CDR3 reads TGTGCCAGCAGCTTAGTCGCTGGAGCGGGGGGGTCCTACGAGCAGTACTTC. Its translation: CASSLVAGAGGSYEQYF.

The chain uses TRBV5-1 and TRBJ2-6, with D possibly matching TRBD1 (5 bases). The CDR3 contains 16 residues. Trimming shortened V by 2 bases and J by 1 base, and 10 bases separated the two germline ends. Germline V gene data show CDR1 as SGHRS and CDR2 as YFSETQ. CDR3 sequence: CASSLTGWSGANVLTF. CDR3 bases: TGCGCCAGCAGCTTAACAGGTTGGTCTGGGGCCAACGTCCTGACTTTC. The whole variable domain, remainder taken from reference TRBV5-1 and TRBJ2-6, is KAGVTQTPRYLIKTRGQQVTLSCSPISGHRSVSWYQQTPGQGLQFLFEYFSETQRNKGNFPGRFSGRQFSNSRSEMNVSTLELGDSALYLCASSLTGWSGANVLTFGAGSRLTVL.

In its sample, this clone was seen a few times. This chain joins TRBV18 and TRBJ1-1, with D uncertain. CDR1 is KGHSH, CDR2 LQKENI, per germline. V was cut by 5 bases and J by 1 base, with 14 bases left in between. The CDR3 length is 15 residues. CDR3 sequence reads: CASSSSQNSNTEAFF. In nucleotides, the CDR3 is TGTGCCAGCTCATCCTCACAGAATTCGAACACTGAAGCTTTCTTT.

The V and J genes are TRBV20-1 and TRBJ1-2; D call uncertain. CDR1 is DFQATT and CDR2 is SNEGSKA in the germline V gene (reference sequence). The CDR3 extends over 10 amino acids. V shed 3 bases and J shed 6 bases, with 5 bases lying between them. Here the CDR3 DNA reads TGCAGTGCTAGGAGAAATGGCTACACCTTC. This encodes CSARRNGYTF.

V usage is TRBV10-3 and J usage is TRBJ2-1; TRBD2 agrees at 8 bases. Germline values: CDR1 ENHRY, CDR2 SYGVKD. The trim removed 10 bases at V and 5 bases at J, leaving 10 bases unmatched. CDR3 length equals 14 residues. The CDR3 sequence: CATSGGATDNEQFF. The CDR3 DNA reads as TGTGCCACGTCCGGGGGGGCTACCGACAATGAGCAGTTCTTC.

On this clone: The sample contains more than one DNA sequence encoding this CDR3. CDR3: CASSRTSGYEQYF. CDR3 DNA sequence: TGTGCCAGCTCAAGGACTAGCGGCTACGAGCAGTACTTC. The gene calls are TRBV18 and TRBJ2-7, with 10 nucleotides matching TRBD2. V lost 5 bases to trimming and J lost 3 bases; unmatched junction nucleotides: 1. The germline gives CDR1 KGHSH, CDR2 LQKENI. The CDR3 is 13 residues long.

The V gene is TRBV4-3, the J gene TRBJ2-2; D is uncertain. Trimming shortened V by 3 bases and J by 7 bases, and 12 bases separated the two germline ends. CDR1 and CDR2 (germline): LGHNA, YSLEER. This CDR3 contains 14 residues. CDR3 in amino acids: CASSQSLGGGELFF. CDR3 coding DNA: TGCGCCAGCAGCCAGTCGCTGGGTGGCGGGGAGCTGTTTTTT.

This chain joins TRBV5-3 and TRBJ2-3, with 13 bases aligning to TRBD2. TRBV5-3 is marked as an open reading frame, function uncertain. V lost 4 bases and J lost 2; bases outside the gene matches: 10. The CDR3 length is 18 residues. CDR3 residues: CARSLRTSGSTFTDTQYF. CDR3 coding DNA: TGTGCCAGAAGCCTCAGGACTAGCGGGAGTACATTCACAGATACGCAGTATTTT.

The rearrangement links TRBV4-2 to TRBJ1-6; D uncertain. CDR1 is LGHNA, CDR2 YNFKEQ, per germline. The CDR3 extends over 14 amino acids. With 0 bases removed from V and 10 bases from J, the gap between germline ends came to 10 bases. The CDR3 is CASSQDAAGSPLHF. The CDR3 region has the DNA TGTGCCAGCAGCCAAGATGCGGCTGGCTCACCCCTCCACTTT.

The rearrangement joins TRBV6-5 to TRBJ2-1, with TRBD2 matching over 8 bases. The CDR3 length is 14 residues. After removal of 2 bases from V and 9 bases from J, the junction contained 6 bases not matched to a gene. Germline CDR1 MNHEY, CDR2 SVGAGI. The CDR3 here is CASSYLSGKTEQFF. The CDR3 coding sequence is TGTGCCAGCAGTTACCTTAGCGGGAAAACTGAGCAGTTCTTC.

The rearrangement uses TRBV9 and TRBJ2-3; D unclear. Germline V lookup: CDR1 SGDLS, CDR2 YYNGEE. V lost 4 bases and J lost 0, with 18 bases in between. The CDR3 runs 17 residues. The CDR3 bases are TGTGCCAGCAGCCCCCCTGTTGGCGGACCAAGCACAGATACGCAGTATTTT. Protein product: CASSPPVGGPSTDTQYF.

V gene TRBV6-6 combines with J gene TRBJ1-2, with a possible D match to TRBD1 (5 bases). V lost 5 bases to trimming and J lost 4 bases, with 14 bases between them. CDR1 MNHNY and CDR2 SVGAGI come from the germline V gene (reference sequence). This CDR3 has 14 residues. CDR3 residues: CASSGGSDRYGYTF. The CDR3 DNA is TGTGCCAGCAGTGGGGGATCGGACCGCTATGGCTACACCTTC.

The chain joins TRBV9 to TRBJ2-2, with D maybe TRBD2 (5 bases). Germline V lookup: CDR1 SGDLS, CDR2 YYNGEE. With 3 bases removed from V and 3 bases from J, the gap between germline ends came to 18 bases. The CDR3 is made up of 17 amino acids. The CDR3 here is CASSGHFGGWDTGELFF. CDR3 nucleotides: TGTGCCAGCAGCGGACACTTTGGCGGGTGGGACACCGGGGAGCTGTTTTTT.

This chain links TRBV4-2 with TRBJ2-1; no clear D gene. Trimming shortened V by 0 bases and J by 9 bases, and 12 bases separated the two germline ends. The CDR3 is 14 amino acids. The germline gives CDR1 LGHNA, CDR2 YNFKEQ. DNA of the CDR3: TGTGCCAGCAGCCAAGAAGCTCTGGCCGGTGAGCAGTTCTTC. This sequence encodes CASSQEALAGEQFF.

This clone turned up a few times. The sample has other DNA sequences that encode this CDR3 too. The genes are TRBV30 and TRBJ1-4, with D uncertain. V was pared by 3 bases and J by 0 bases, with 8 bases between. The length of the CDR3 is 14 residues. Germline CDR1 and CDR2: GTSNPN and SVGIG (reference sequence). This CDR3 is CAWSAGATNEKLFF. The CDR3 coding sequence is TGTGCCTGGAGCGCCGGAGCAACTAATGAAAAACTGTTTTTT.

The genes are TRBV7-9 and TRBJ1-4; D unresolved. V gave up 2 bases and J gave up 8 bases, with 6 bases separating them. The germline CDR1 and CDR2 sequences are SEHNR and FQNEAQ (reference sequence). The CDR3 runs to 12 residues. CDR3 nucleotides: TGTGCCAGCAGCTTACTGGAGGAAAAACTGTTTTTT. Encoded protein: CASSLLEEKLFF.

This chain uses TRBV4-2 with TRBJ1-5; perhaps TRBD1 as D (6 bases). Germline V gene sequence: CDR1 LGHNA, CDR2 YNFKEQ. The CDR3 contains 13 residues. The V and J ends lost 8 bases and 4 bases respectively, with 12 bases between them. This chain's CDR3 is CASSGGPNQPQHF. CDR3 DNA sequence: TGTGCCAGCTCTGGGGGGCCTAATCAGCCCCAGCATTTT.

This clone was seen many times. This chain joins TRBV6-1 and TRBJ2-7; D gene unclear. From germline, CDR1 is MNHNS and CDR2 SASEGT. The V and J ends lost 4 bases and 3 bases respectively, with 16 bases between them. The CDR3 runs to 15 residues. CDR3 nucleotide sequence: TGTGCCAGCAGTGTAGTTACAGCCGCTTTCTACGAGCAGTACTTC. It is translated as CASSVVTAAFYEQYF.

This chain joins TRBV4-1 and TRBJ2-7; 7 bases align to TRBD1. V shed 0 bases and J 0 bases; nucleotides not matched to a gene: 11. This CDR3 comprises 18 residues. Germline V gene lookup returns CDR1 MGHRA and CDR2 YSYEKL. The CDR3 is CASSQDRDGTASSYEQYF. The CDR3 nucleotides read TGCGCCAGCAGCCAAGACCGGGACGGGACAGCCTCCTCCTACGAGCAGTACTTC.

This chain connects TRBV5-4 to TRBJ1-6, with D possibly being TRBD1 (5 bases). Germline CDR1 is SGHNT and CDR2 is YYREEE (reference sequence). The CDR3 is made up of 15 amino acids. V lost 4 bases to trimming and J lost 7 bases, with 15 bases between them. The CDR3 reads CASSRGGGQNSPLHF. CDR3 nucleotide sequence: TGTGCCAGCAGCCGGGGGGGAGGGCAAAATTCACCCCTCCACTTT.

The chain carries TRBV6-5 and TRBJ2-7, with D possibly TRBD1 on 6 matching bases. V lost 6 bases and J 6 bases, leaving 18 bases between the germline ends. Germline CDR1 reads MNHEY; CDR2 reads SVGAGI. The CDR3 consists of 14 residues. CDR3 sequence reads: CASSRQVGGGEQYF. CDR3 bases: TGTGCCAGCAGCCGACAGGTAGGCGGTGGCGAGCAGTACTTC.

V is TRBV7-2 and J is TRBJ2-7, with D possibly matching TRBD2 (6 bases). This CDR3 is built from 14 residues. The germline V gene has CDR1 SGHTA and CDR2 FQGNSA. Trimming stripped 1 base from V and 7 bases from J, with 14 bases between. The CDR3 spells CASSLDGSLREQYF. CDR3 in DNA: TGTGCCAGCAGCTTAGACGGGAGTCTCAGGGAGCAGTACTTC.

The chain links TRBV7-3 to TRBJ1-6; no clear D. This CDR3 has 16 residues. Germline CDR1 is SGHTA and CDR2 is FQGTGA. Trimming removed 2 bases from V and 0 bases from J, with 8 bases in between. The CDR3 DNA reads as TGTGCCAGCAGCTTAGGGCGGACCTCCTATAATTCACCCCTCCACTTT. This sequence encodes CASSLGRTSYNSPLHF.

The chain's CDR3 is CASSEYRNTEAFF. In DNA, the CDR3 is TGTGCCAGCAGTGAGTACAGAAACACTGAAGCTTTCTTT. The chain links TRBV6-1 to TRBJ1-1; D gene ambiguous. The CDR3 sequence is 13 residues long. Germline V gene data show CDR1 as MNHNS and CDR2 as SASEGT. The V gene lost 3 bases and the J gene lost 2 bases, with 7 bases spanning the gap.

Comment on this clone: The same CDR3 is also encoded by other DNA sequences in this sample. This sequence joins TRBV5-1 and TRBJ1-3, with 9 bases identical to TRBD1. From germline, CDR1 is SGHRS and CDR2 YFSETQ. Germline trimming cut 4 bases from V and 0 bases from J; bases unmatched to any gene: 2. The CDR3 covers 15 residues. DNA of the CDR3: TGCGCCAGCAGCCGGGACAGGGCCTCTGGAAACACCATATATTTT. Translation gives CASSRDRASGNTIYF.

The chain carries TRBV11-2 and TRBJ2-3, with D unresolved. Germline CDR1 and CDR2: SGHAT and FQNNGV. The CDR3 extends over 14 amino acids. The germline V and J ends were trimmed by 0 bases and 1 base, with 5 bases remaining between them. CDR3 amino acids: CASSLDMGTDTQYF. The CDR3 DNA reads as TGTGCCAGCAGCTTAGATATGGGCACAGATACGCAGTATTTT. Complete variable domain (other parts from reference TRBV11-2 and TRBJ2-3): EAGVAQSPRYKIIEKRQSVAFWCNPISGHATLYWYQQILGQGPKLLIQFQNNGVVDDSQLPKDRFSAERLKGVDSTLKIQPAKLEDSAVYLCASSLDMGTDTQYFGPGTRLTVL.